This note documents a single TCR beta chain sequence. Its matching antigen is unknown. These data belong to a study of CD8+ T cells in alopecia areata. General study points: Sequenced scalp T cells also include alphabeta T cells resident in normal skin.

Treatment indicated: oral pan-JAK inhibitor, 5-10 mg twice daily. The V and J ends lost 4 bases and 4 bases, in that order; junction bases with no gene match: 8. Germline V CDR1 and CDR2: LNHNV, YYDKDF (reference sequence). The CDR3 runs to 15 residues. RNA, once extracted, was reverse transcribed into cDNA for use as the sequencing template. The assay was immunoSEQ multiplex PCR, and TCRdb's table has in-frame clones only and misses some. The data hold 150,000 to 200,000 clones, with about 60% observed a single time. The origin of this receptor is a human donor with alopecia areata. The sample consisted of CD8+ T cells sorted from blood, taken at week 24, from a patient treated with tofacitinib. The gene calls are TRBV15 and TRBJ1-2; 8 bases line up with TRBD1. The CDR3 here is CATSIRTGRPYGYTF. The CDR3 coding sequence is TGTGCCACCAGCATAAGGACAGGGAGGCCCTATGGCTACACCTTC.